This T cell receptor (beta chain) was profiled in a study of T cell responses to AZD1222 COVID-19 vaccine. The data were produced by immunoSEQ multiplex PCR, yet TCRdb's version contains in-frame clones alone and is incomplete. The top ten clones hold roughly 3.5% of a sample with some 200,000 clones, approximately 90% of them seen once. V lost 3 bases and J lost 2, with 10 bases in between. This CDR3 is 14 amino acids long. Per germline, CDR1 SEHNR and CDR2 FQNEAQ (reference sequence). The material was peripheral blood, obtained 28 days after the second AZD1222 dose. This chain joins TRBV7-9 and TRBJ1-2; D may be TRBD1 (6 bases). This receptor was identified in an adult who received the AZD1222 COVID-19 vaccine. In DNA form, the CDR3 reads TGTGCCAGCAGCTTGCGGGACACAAACTATGGCTACACCTTC. Translating gives CASSLRDTNYGYTF.